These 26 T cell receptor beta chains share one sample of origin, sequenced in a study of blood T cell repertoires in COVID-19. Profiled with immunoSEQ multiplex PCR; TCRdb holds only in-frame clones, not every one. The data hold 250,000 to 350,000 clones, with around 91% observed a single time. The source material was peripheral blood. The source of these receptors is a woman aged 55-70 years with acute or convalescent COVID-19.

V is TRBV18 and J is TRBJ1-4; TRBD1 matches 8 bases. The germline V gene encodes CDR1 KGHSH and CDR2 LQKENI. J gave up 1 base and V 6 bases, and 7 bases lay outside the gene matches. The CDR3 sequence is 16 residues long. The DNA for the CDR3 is TGTGCCAGCTCCCAACCCGACAGGGGAACTAATGAAAAACTGTTTTTT. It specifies CASSQPDRGTNEKLFF.

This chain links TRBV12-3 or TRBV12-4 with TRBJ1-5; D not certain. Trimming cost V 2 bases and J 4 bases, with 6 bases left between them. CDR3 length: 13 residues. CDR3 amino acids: CASSLYGNQPQHF. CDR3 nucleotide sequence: TGTGCCAGCAGTTTATACGGGAATCAGCCCCAGCATTTT.

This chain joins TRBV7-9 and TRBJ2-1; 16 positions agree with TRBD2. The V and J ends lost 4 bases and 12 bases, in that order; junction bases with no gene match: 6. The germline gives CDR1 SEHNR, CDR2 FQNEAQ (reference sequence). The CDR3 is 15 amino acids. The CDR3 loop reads CASSSPGLAGGGQFF. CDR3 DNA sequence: TGTGCCAGCAGCTCACCGGGACTAGCGGGAGGGGGGCAGTTCTTC.

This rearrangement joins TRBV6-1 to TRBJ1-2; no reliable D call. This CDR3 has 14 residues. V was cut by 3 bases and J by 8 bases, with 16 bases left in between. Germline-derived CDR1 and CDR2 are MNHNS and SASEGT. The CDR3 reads CASSDEGTTIGYTF. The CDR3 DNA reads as TGTGCCAGCAGTGACGAGGGAACTACTATAGGCTACACCTTC.

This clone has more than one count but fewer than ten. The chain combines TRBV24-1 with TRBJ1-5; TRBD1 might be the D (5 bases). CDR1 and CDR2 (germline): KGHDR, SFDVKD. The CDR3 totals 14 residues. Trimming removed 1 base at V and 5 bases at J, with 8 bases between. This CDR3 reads CATSDLWGDQPQHF. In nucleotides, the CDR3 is TGTGCCACCAGTGATTTATGGGGGGATCAGCCCCAGCATTTT.

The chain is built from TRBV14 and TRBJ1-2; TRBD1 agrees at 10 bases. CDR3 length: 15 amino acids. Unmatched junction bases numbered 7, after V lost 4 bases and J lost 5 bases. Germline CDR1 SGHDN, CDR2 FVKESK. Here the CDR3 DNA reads TGTGCCAGCAGCCGGAGCGACAGGGGGCCTTATGGCTACACCTTC. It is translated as CASSRSDRGPYGYTF.

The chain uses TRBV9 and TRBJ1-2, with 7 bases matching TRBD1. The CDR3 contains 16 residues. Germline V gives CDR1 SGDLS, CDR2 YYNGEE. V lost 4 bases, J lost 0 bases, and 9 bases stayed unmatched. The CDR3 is CASSPKTGRTNYGYTF. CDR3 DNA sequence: TGTGCCAGCAGCCCAAAGACAGGGCGTACTAACTATGGCTACACCTTC.

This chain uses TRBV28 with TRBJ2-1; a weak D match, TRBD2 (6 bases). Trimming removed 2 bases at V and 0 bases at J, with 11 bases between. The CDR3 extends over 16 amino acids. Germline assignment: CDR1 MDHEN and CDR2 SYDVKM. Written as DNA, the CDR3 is TGTGCCAGCAGTTTAGGCGGGGCGAGCTCCTACAATGAGCAGTTCTTC. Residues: CASSLGGASSYNEQFF. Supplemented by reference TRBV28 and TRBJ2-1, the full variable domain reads DVKVTQSSRYLVKRTGEKVFLECVQDMDHENMFWYRQDPGLGLRLIYFSYDVKMKEKGDIPEGYSVSREKKERFSLILESASTNQTSMYLCASSLGGASSYNEQFFGPGTRLTVL.

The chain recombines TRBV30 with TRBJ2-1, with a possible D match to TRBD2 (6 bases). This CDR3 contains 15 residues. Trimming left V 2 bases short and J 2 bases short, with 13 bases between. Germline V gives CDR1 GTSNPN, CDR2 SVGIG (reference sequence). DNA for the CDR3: TGTGCCTGGAGTATTAGGGCGGGGCCCTACAATGAGCAGTTCTTC. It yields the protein CAWSIRAGPYNEQFF. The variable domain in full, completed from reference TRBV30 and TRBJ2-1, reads SQTIHQWPATLVQPVGSPLSLECTVEGTSNPNLYWYRQAAGRGLQLLFYSVGIGQISSEVPQNLSASRPQDRQFILSSKKLLLSDSGFYLCAWSIRAGPYNEQFFGPGTRLTVL.

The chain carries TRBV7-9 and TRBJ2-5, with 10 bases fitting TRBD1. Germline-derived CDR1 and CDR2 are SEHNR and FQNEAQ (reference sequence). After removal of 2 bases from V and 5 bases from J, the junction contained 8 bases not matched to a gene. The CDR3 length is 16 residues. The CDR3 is CASSLPRTGGGETQYF. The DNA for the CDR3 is TGTGCCAGCAGCTTACCAAGGACAGGGGGTGGGGAGACCCAGTACTTC.

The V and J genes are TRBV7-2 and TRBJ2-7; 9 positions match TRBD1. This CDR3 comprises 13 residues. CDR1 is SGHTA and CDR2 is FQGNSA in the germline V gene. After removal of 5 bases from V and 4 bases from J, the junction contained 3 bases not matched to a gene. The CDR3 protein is CASSIGQGYEQYF. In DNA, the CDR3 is TGTGCCAGCAGCATAGGACAGGGGTACGAGCAGTACTTC.

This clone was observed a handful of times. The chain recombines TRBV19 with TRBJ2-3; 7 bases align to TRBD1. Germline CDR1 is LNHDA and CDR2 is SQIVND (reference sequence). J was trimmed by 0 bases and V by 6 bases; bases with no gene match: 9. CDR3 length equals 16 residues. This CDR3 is CASRATGTVSTDTQYF. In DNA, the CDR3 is TGTGCCAGTAGGGCGACCGGGACAGTGAGCACAGATACGCAGTATTTT.

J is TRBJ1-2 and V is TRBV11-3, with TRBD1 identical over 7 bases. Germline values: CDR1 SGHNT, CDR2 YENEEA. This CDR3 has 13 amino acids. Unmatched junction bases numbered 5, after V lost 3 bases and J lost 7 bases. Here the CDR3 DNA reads TGTGCCAGCAGCTTGGAACAGGGGCTTGGCTACACCTTC. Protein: CASSLEQGLGYTF.

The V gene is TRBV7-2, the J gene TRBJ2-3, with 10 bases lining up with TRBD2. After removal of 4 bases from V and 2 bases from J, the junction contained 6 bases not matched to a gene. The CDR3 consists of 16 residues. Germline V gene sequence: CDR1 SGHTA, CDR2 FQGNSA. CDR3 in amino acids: CASSSTSGQFTDTQYF. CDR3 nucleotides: TGTGCCAGCAGCTCGACTAGCGGGCAGTTCACAGATACGCAGTATTTT.

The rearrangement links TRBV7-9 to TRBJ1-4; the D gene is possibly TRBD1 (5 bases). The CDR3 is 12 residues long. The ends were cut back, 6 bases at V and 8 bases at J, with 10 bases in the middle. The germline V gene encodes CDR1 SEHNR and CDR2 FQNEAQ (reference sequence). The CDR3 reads CASRGRKEKLFF. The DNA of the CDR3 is TGTGCCAGCAGGGGGCGGAAGGAAAAACTGTTTTTT.

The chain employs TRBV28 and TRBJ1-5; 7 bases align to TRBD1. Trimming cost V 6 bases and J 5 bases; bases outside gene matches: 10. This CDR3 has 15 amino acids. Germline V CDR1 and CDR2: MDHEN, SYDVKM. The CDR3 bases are TGTGCCAGCAGACAACCGGGACAGACATATCAGCCCCAGCATTTT. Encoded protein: CASRQPGQTYQPQHF.

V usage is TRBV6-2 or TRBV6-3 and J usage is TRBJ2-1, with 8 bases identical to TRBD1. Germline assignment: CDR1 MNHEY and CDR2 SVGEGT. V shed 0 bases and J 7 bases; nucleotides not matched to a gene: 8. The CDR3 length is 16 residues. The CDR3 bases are TGTGCCAGCAGTTACTCGAGTCAGGGGGCCTGGAATGAGCAGTTCTTC. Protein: CASSYSSQGAWNEQFF.

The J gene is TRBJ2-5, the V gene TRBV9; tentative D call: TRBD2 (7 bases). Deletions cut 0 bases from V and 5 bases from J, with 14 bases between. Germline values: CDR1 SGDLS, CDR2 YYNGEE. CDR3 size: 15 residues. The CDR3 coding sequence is TGTGCCAGCAGCGTAGCCGAGGGGGGGCGTGAGACCCAGTACTTC. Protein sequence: CASSVAEGGRETQYF. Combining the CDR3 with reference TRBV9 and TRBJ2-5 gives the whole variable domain DSGVTQTPKHLITATGQRVTLRCSPRSGDLSVYWYQQSLDQGLQFLIQYYNGEERAKGNILERFSAQQFPDLHSELNLSSLELGDSALYFCASSVAEGGRETQYFGPGTRLLVL.

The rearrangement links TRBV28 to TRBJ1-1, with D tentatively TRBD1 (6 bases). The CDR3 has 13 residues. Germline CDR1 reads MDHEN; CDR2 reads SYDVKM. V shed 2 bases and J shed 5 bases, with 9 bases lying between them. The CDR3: CASSLPGVTEAFF. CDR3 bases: TGTGCCAGCAGTTTACCAGGGGTTACTGAAGCTTTCTTT.

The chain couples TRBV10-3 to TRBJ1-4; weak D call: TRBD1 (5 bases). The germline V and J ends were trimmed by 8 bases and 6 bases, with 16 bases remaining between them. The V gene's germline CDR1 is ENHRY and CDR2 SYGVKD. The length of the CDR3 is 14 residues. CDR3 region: CAIRGRADDEKLFF. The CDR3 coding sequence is TGTGCCATCCGGGGGAGGGCAGACGATGAAAAACTGTTTTTT.

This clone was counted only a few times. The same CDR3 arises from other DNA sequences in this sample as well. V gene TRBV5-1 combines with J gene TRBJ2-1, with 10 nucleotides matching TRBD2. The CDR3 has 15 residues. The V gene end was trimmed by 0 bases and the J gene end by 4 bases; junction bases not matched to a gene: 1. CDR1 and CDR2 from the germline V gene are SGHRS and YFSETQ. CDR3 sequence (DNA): TGCGCCAGCAGCTTGGTAGCGGGAGGATACAATGAGCAGTTCTTC. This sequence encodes CASSLVAGGYNEQFF.

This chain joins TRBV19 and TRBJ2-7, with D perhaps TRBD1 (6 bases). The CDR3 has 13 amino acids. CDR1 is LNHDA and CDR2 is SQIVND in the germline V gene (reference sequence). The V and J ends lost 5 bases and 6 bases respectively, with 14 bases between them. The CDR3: CASSLTGNSEQYF. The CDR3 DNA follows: TGTGCCAGTAGTCTTACAGGGAATAGCGAGCAGTACTTC.

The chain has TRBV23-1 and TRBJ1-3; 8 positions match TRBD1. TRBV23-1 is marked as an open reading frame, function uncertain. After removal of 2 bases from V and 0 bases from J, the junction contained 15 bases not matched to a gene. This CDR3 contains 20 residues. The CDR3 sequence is CASSQKSGGLIFISGNTIYF. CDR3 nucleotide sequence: TGCGCCAGCAGTCAAAAGTCAGGGGGCCTGATTTTTATCTCTGGAAACACCATATATTTT.

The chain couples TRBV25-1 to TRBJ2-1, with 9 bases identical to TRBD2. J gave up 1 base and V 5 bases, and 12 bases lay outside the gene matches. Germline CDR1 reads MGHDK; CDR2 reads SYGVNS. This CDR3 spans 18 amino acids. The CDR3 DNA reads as TGTGCCAGCAGTACCAGAGGGGGCGGGAGGGATTCCTACAATGAGCAGTTCTTC. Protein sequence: CASSTRGGGRDSYNEQFF.

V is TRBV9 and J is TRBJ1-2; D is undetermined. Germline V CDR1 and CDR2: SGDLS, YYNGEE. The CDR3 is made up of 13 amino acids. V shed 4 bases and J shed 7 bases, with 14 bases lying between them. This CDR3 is CASSPRTFSGYTF. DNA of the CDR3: TGTGCCAGCAGCCCCCGGACTTTTTCTGGCTACACCTTC.

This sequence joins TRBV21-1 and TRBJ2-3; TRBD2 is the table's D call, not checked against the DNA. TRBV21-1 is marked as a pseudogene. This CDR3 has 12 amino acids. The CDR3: CASSKSGGTQYF. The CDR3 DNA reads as TGTGCCAGCAGCAAATCAGGAGGTACGCAGTATTTT.